Each of the 22 T cell receptor beta chains below was sequenced from the same sample in a study of blood T cell repertoires in COVID-19. Repertoires were generated with immunoSEQ multiplex PCR, while TCRdb's copy carries only in-frame clones and drops some. The sample records roughly 220,000 clones, around 88% being singletons. The specimen was PBMCs or T cells enriched from blood (not recorded which). The receptors stem from a woman in her forties or fifties with acute COVID-19.

The chain carries TRBV7-9 and TRBJ2-1; 8 nucleotides agree with TRBD2. This CDR3 is built from 16 residues. The V gene's germline CDR1 is SEHNR and CDR2 FQNEAQ (reference sequence). Unmatched junction bases numbered 11, after V lost 5 bases and J lost 5 bases. CDR3 sequence reads: CASSPWRAGDHNEQFF. The CDR3 coding sequence is TGTGCCAGCAGCCCGTGGCGAGCGGGAGACCACAATGAGCAGTTCTTC.

The chain has TRBV23-1 and TRBJ2-7, with TRBD2 matching 7 bases. TRBV23-1 is assigned to the ORF class and has an uncertain function. The CDR3 is 17 residues long. With V trimmed by 7 bases and J by 3 bases, 18 bases remained unmatched. CDR3 in amino acids: CASTQAGRGTGYYEQYF. CDR3 in DNA: TGCGCCAGCACCCAGGCGGGGAGGGGAACGGGTTACTACGAGCAGTACTTC.

The chain uses TRBV14 and TRBJ2-2; TRBD1 is a possible D gene (6 bases). CDR3 length: 16 residues. Germline V gene sequence: CDR1 SGHDN, CDR2 FVKESK. Between the trimmed V and J ends, which lost 0 bases and 4 bases, there was a span of 12 bases. CDR3 residues: CASSQDLGQITGELFF. The CDR3, as DNA: TGTGCCAGCAGCCAAGATCTTGGACAGATCACCGGGGAGCTGTTTTTT.

V is TRBV18 and J is TRBJ1-2; 7 bases agree with TRBD1. Germline CDR1 is KGHSH and CDR2 is LQKENI. This CDR3 contains 14 residues. V lost 6 bases and J lost 3; bases outside the gene matches: 7. CDR3 sequence reads: CASSTTGWDYGYTF. For the CDR3, the DNA is TGTGCCAGCTCCACGACAGGGTGGGACTATGGCTACACCTTC.

J is TRBJ1-4 and V is TRBV4-1; no firm D call. The germline V and J ends were trimmed by 5 bases and 0 bases, with 10 bases remaining between them. This CDR3 has 15 amino acids. Germline V lookup: CDR1 MGHRA, CDR2 YSYEKL. The CDR3 is CASSEYMATNEKLFF. The DNA of the CDR3 is TGCGCCAGCAGCGAATACATGGCAACTAATGAAAAACTGTTTTTT.

The chain combines TRBV19 with TRBJ2-7; D remains unclear. Trimming pared 5 bases from V and 1 base from J, leaving 9 bases between. This CDR3 has 13 amino acids. Looked up from germline, CDR1 is LNHDA and CDR2 is SQIVND (reference sequence). Written as DNA, the CDR3 is TGTGCCAGTAGTTCCCTAGATTCCTACGAGCAGTACTTC. Protein: CASSSLDSYEQYF.

This clone was recorded a few times. Additional DNA sequences in this sample encode the identical CDR3. The chain employs TRBV20-1 and TRBJ1-2; D not certain. With 5 bases removed from V and 7 bases from J, the gap between germline ends came to 5 bases. Germline CDR1 and CDR2: DFQATT and SNEGSKA (reference sequence). This CDR3 region has 9 residues. The CDR3 nucleotides are TGCAGTGCTCCGGGTGGCTACACCTTC. Translated: CSAPGGYTF.

The gene calls are TRBV15 and TRBJ2-1, with 10 bases that match TRBD2. V was pared by 8 bases and J by 5 bases, with 3 bases of the junction left unmatched. This CDR3 has 13 amino acids. The germline gives CDR1 LNHNV, CDR2 YYDKDF (reference sequence). CDR3 residues: CATGLAEDNEQFF. As DNA, the CDR3 is TGTGCCACCGGACTAGCGGAAGACAATGAGCAGTTCTTC.

This chain connects TRBV27 to TRBJ1-2; tentative D call: TRBD1 (5 bases). This CDR3 spans 11 amino acids. Germline CDR1 reads MNHEY; CDR2 reads SMNVEV (reference sequence). Trimming shortened V by 6 bases and J by 8 bases, and 10 bases separated the two germline ends. The CDR3 loop reads CASRQGWGYTF. CDR3 coding DNA: TGTGCCAGCAGGCAGGGTTGGGGCTACACCTTC.

The chain joins TRBV29-1 to TRBJ1-3; maybe TRBD1 (6 bases). The CDR3 runs 16 residues. Deletions cut 6 bases from V and 4 bases from J, with 22 bases between. Germline CDR1 is SQVTM and CDR2 is ANQGSEA. CDR3 coding DNA: TGCAGCGTGGGACAAGGGTCTGGGTCAGCGGGAAACACCATATATTTT. It is translated as CSVGQGSGSAGNTIYF. The full variable domain, its missing parts supplied by reference TRBV29-1 and TRBJ1-3, is SAVISQKPSRDICQRGTSLTIQCQVDSQVTMMFWYRQQPGQSLTLIATANQGSEATYESGFVIDKFPISRPNLTFSTLTVSNMSPEDSSIYLCSVGQGSGSAGNTIYFGEGSWLTVV.

The chain carries TRBV18 and TRBJ1-1; TRBD1 aligns across 7 bases. CDR1 KGHSH and CDR2 LQKENI come from the germline V gene. The CDR3 covers 12 residues. The V gene end was trimmed by 4 bases and the J gene end by 7 bases; junction bases not matched to a gene: 3. This chain's CDR3 is CASSLGTVEAFF. CDR3 nucleotide sequence: TGTGCCAGCTCACTTGGGACAGTTGAAGCTTTCTTT.

This clone was counted a few times. CDR3 loop: CATRTGGAGNEKLFF. In nucleotides, the CDR3 is TGTGCCACCCGGACAGGGGGCGCAGGAAATGAAAAACTGTTTTTT. The chain is built from TRBV6-5 and TRBJ1-4; 11 bases are a match to TRBD1. CDR1 and CDR2 (germline): MNHEY, SVGAGI. This CDR3 is 15 amino acids long. V lost 10 bases, J lost 5 bases, and 9 bases stayed unmatched.

The chain recombines TRBV6-6 with TRBJ2-5; 7 bases agree with TRBD1. This CDR3 region has 14 residues. Germline CDR1 MNHNY, CDR2 SVGAGI (reference sequence). V lost 7 bases to trimming and J lost 5 bases; unmatched junction nucleotides: 10. CDR3 sequence (DNA): TGTGCCAGCACCACCCGGACAGGCGGGGAGACCCAGTACTTC. Its protein is CASTTRTGGETQYF.

Here the CDR3 DNA reads TGTGCCAGCAGCCCCTCCGGGACTAGGATATACGAGCAGTACTTC. It is translated as CASSPSGTRIYEQYF. The chain links TRBV9 to TRBJ2-7; 8 positions agree with TRBD2. Germline CDR1 and CDR2: SGDLS and YYNGEE. J was trimmed by 4 bases and V by 4 bases; bases with no gene match: 10. There are 15 residues in the CDR3.

The rearrangement joins TRBV6-6 to TRBJ1-1; D is unresolved. Looked up from germline, CDR1 is MNHNY and CDR2 is SVGAGI (reference sequence). The CDR3 loop spans 13 amino acids. The V and J ends lost 6 bases and 0 bases respectively, with 8 bases between them. DNA for the CDR3: TGTGCCAGCAGCCCGAGTATGAACACTGAAGCTTTCTTT. Residues: CASSPSMNTEAFF.

V and J are TRBV9 and TRBJ2-3; D is possibly TRBD1 (6 bases). V was cut by 3 bases and J by 1 base, with 15 bases left in between. From germline, CDR1 is SGDLS and CDR2 YYNGEE. The length of the CDR3 is 16 residues. The CDR3: CASSANLGGRTDTQYF. In DNA, the CDR3 is TGTGCCAGCAGCGCCAACCTAGGGGGACGCACAGATACGCAGTATTTT.

This clone occurred once. This sequence joins TRBV27 and TRBJ2-4; D is unclear. CDR1 and CDR2 from the germline V gene are MNHEY and SMNVEV (reference sequence). Deletions cut 5 bases from V and 0 bases from J, with 11 bases between. The CDR3 is 15 residues long. The CDR3 is CASSTPRLAKNIQYF. As DNA, the CDR3 is TGTGCCAGCAGTACTCCTCGACTAGCCAAAAACATTCAGTACTTC.

This chain uses TRBV9 with TRBJ2-1, with TRBD2 matching over 14 bases. The CDR3 sequence is 16 residues long. Germline lookup yields CDR1 SGDLS and CDR2 YYNGEE. Germline trimming cut 4 bases from V and 7 bases from J; bases unmatched to any gene: 7. CDR3 region: CASSTPGTSGRNEQFF. The CDR3 DNA follows: TGTGCCAGCAGCACACCAGGGACTAGCGGGAGAAATGAGCAGTTCTTC.

The CDR3: CASSLEEIQATNYGYTF. CDR3 sequence (DNA): TGTGCCAGCAGCTTAGAAGAGATCCAAGCTACTAACTATGGCTACACCTTC. V and J are TRBV7-9 and TRBJ1-2; D remains unclear. CDR1 and CDR2 from the germline V gene are SEHNR and FQNEAQ (reference sequence). The CDR3 covers 17 residues. V lost 1 base and J lost 0, with 15 bases in between.

This sequence joins TRBV2 and TRBJ1-2, with 7 positions matching TRBD1. The CDR3 sequence is 16 residues long. The germline CDR1 and CDR2 sequences are SNHLY and FYNNEI. The V and J ends lost 5 bases and 4 bases, in that order; junction bases with no gene match: 13. CDR3 nucleotides: TGTGCCAGCAGTTCTGCCGGGACAGCGAATTCCTATGGCTACACCTTC. Translation: CASSSAGTANSYGYTF. The whole variable domain, remainder taken from reference TRBV2 and TRBJ1-2, is EPEVTQTPSHQVTQMGQEVILRCVPISNHLYFYWYRQILGQKVEFLVSFYNNEISEKSEIFDDQFSVERPDGSNFTLKIRSTKLEDSAMYFCASSSAGTANSYGYTFGSGTRLTVV.

The chain carries TRBV13 and TRBJ2-5; 10 nucleotides align to TRBD2. This CDR3 contains 16 residues. Trimming removed 5 bases from V and 2 bases from J; junction bases left unmatched: 8. Germline CDR1 reads PRHDT; CDR2 reads FYEKMQ (reference sequence). The CDR3 region is CASSPWGTSEQETQYF. CDR3 in DNA: TGTGCCAGCAGCCCCTGGGGGACTAGCGAACAAGAGACCCAGTACTTC.

This chain connects TRBV7-3 to TRBJ1-2, with 12 bases aligning to TRBD1. From germline, CDR1 is SGHTA and CDR2 FQGTGA. J lost 6 bases, V lost 5 bases, and 4 bases had no gene match. The CDR3 is made up of 14 amino acids. CDR3 sequence: CASSRDRGLDGYTF. The CDR3 nucleotides are TGTGCCAGCAGCCGGGACAGGGGGCTGGATGGCTACACCTTC.